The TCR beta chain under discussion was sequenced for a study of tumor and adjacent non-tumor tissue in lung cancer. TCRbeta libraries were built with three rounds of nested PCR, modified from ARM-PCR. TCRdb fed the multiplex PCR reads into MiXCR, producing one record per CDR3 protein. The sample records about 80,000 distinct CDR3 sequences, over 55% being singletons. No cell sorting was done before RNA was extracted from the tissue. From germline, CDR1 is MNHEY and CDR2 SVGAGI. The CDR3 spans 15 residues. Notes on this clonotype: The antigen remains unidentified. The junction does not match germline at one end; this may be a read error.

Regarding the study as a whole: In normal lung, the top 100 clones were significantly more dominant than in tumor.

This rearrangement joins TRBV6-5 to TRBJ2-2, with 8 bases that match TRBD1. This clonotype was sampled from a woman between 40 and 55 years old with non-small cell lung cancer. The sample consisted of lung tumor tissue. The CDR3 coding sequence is TGTGCCAGCAATTACCAGGGGGCACGGGCCCGGGAGCTGTTTTTT. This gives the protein CASNYQGARARELFF.